These T cell receptor beta chains were read from a single sample in a study of a mutant IDH1 vaccine in newly diagnosed glioma. Some clones are missing from TCRdb's copy, which holds only in-frame ones; the method was immunoSEQ multiplex PCR. The sample includes 80,000 to 100,000 clones, roughly 87% of them seen just once. The sample was PBMCs, taken from a glioma patient treated with radiotherapy, temozolomide or both. These receptors came from a man aged 40-49 years with glioma. Some clones in this sample may be carry-over from other donors' samples. Each CDR3 is given with its conserved first and last residue. D genes are given only for firm matches. Clone size appears in some rows only: once, few, many, or a class for an expanded clone.

CDR3 protein: CASSQVGTSPNEKLFF
CDR3 DNA: TGTGCCAGCAGCCAAGTTGGGACAAGCCCTAATGAAAAACTGTTTTTT
J gene: TRBJ1-4
D gene: -
clone size: -
V gene: TRBV4-2

CDR3 protein: CATGPGGISGANVLTF
CDR3 DNA: TGTGCTACCGGGCCAGGAGGGATTTCTGGGGCCAACGTCCTGACTTTC
J gene: TRBJ2-6
D gene: -
clone size: few
V gene: TRBV12-5

CDR3 protein: CASRWTGGTGELFF
CDR3 DNA: TGTGCCAGCAGATGGACAGGGGGGACCGGGGAGCTGTTTTTT
J gene: TRBJ2-2
D gene: TRBD1
clone size: -
V gene: TRBV6-4

CDR3 protein: CASVRQGTDEQYF
CDR3 DNA: TGTGCCAGCGTAAGACAGGGTACCGACGAGCAGTACTTC
J gene: TRBJ2-7
D gene: TRBD1
clone size: -
V gene: TRBV27

CDR3 protein: CASSLVGSGLNTEAFF
CDR3 DNA: TGTGCCAGCAGCTTAGTTGGGTCGGGGTTGAACACTGAAGCTTTCTTT
J gene: TRBJ1-1
D gene: -
clone size: once
V gene: TRBV7-8

CDR3 protein: CASSEWVTSGEQYF
CDR3 DNA: TGTGCCAGCAGTGAGTGGGTGACGTCGGGAGAGCAGTACTTC
J gene: TRBJ2-7
D gene: -
clone size: -
V gene: TRBV2

CDR3 protein: CASSLSRVEGGYTF
CDR3 DNA: TGTGCCAGCAGCTTAAGCAGGGTAGAGGGTGGCTACACCTTC
J gene: TRBJ1-2
D gene: -
clone size: few
V gene: TRBV7-2

CDR3 protein: CASSLSGLQETQYF
CDR3 DNA: TGTGCCAGCAGCCTTAGCGGTCTTCAAGAGACCCAGTACTTC
J gene: TRBJ2-5
D gene: -
clone size: -
V gene: TRBV7-2

CDR3 protein: CASSQVGGNNQPQHF
CDR3 DNA: TGTGCCAGCAGCCAAGTTGGCGGGAACAATCAGCCCCAGCATTTT
J gene: TRBJ1-5
D gene: -
clone size: -
V gene: TRBV4-2

CDR3 protein: CASNRNRGSSEAFF
CDR3 DNA: TGTGCCAGCAACCGAAACAGGGGGTCTTCTGAAGCTTTCTTT
J gene: TRBJ1-1
D gene: TRBD1
clone size: -
V gene: TRBV6-5

CDR3 protein: CARGGAGYGYTF
CDR3 DNA: TGTGCCAGGGGGGGCGCCGGCTATGGCTACACCTTC
J gene: TRBJ1-2
D gene: -
clone size: -
V gene: TRBV6-1

CDR3 protein: CSAPGEALAFF
CDR3 DNA: TGCAGTGCCCCAGGGGAGGCTTTGGCTTTCTTT
J gene: TRBJ1-1
D gene: -
clone size: -
V gene: TRBV20-1

CDR3 protein: CASSQADRERYGYTF
CDR3 DNA: TGCGCCAGCAGCCAGGCGGACAGGGAAAGATATGGCTACACCTTC
J gene: TRBJ1-2
D gene: TRBD1
clone size: -
V gene: TRBV4-1

CDR3 protein: CASSGYNTEAFF
CDR3 DNA: TGCGCCAGCAGTGGGTACAACACTGAAGCTTTCTTT
J gene: TRBJ1-1
D gene: -
clone size: -
V gene: TRBV10-1

CDR3 protein: CASSQETGTSGYEQYF
CDR3 DNA: TGTGCCAGCAGCCAAGAGACCGGGACTAGCGGGTACGAGCAGTACTTC
J gene: TRBJ2-7
D gene: TRBD2
clone size: -
V gene: TRBV4-2

CDR3 protein: CASSPLPRNTEAFF
CDR3 DNA: TGTGCCAGCTCACCACTCCCCCGGAACACTGAAGCTTTCTTT
J gene: TRBJ1-1
D gene: -
clone size: -
V gene: TRBV18

CDR3 protein: CASSFPGQGYTEAFF
CDR3 DNA: TGTGCCAGCAGTTTCCCGGGACAGGGGTACACTGAAGCTTTCTTT
J gene: TRBJ1-1
D gene: TRBD1
clone size: -
V gene: TRBV6-5

CDR3 protein: CASRASGLDEKLFF
CDR3 DNA: TGCGCCAGCAGAGCCAGTGGGCTGGATGAAAAACTGTTTTTT
J gene: TRBJ1-4
D gene: -
clone size: -
V gene: TRBV10-1

CDR3 protein: CASSLGGGGNYGYTF
CDR3 DNA: TGTGCCAGCAGCTTGGGGGGCGGGGGCAACTATGGCTACACCTTC
J gene: TRBJ1-2
D gene: -
clone size: -
V gene: TRBV5-6

CDR3 protein: CASSVDALTNEKLFF
CDR3 DNA: TGTGCCAGCAGCGTAGATGCGCTAACTAATGAAAAACTGTTTTTT
J gene: TRBJ1-4
D gene: -
clone size: -
V gene: TRBV9

CDR3 protein: CASSFGDTQYF
CDR3 DNA: TGCGCCAGCAGCTTCGGGGATACGCAGTATTTT
J gene: TRBJ2-3
D gene: -
clone size: -
V gene: TRBV5-1

CDR3 protein: CASSRSSGQETQYF
CDR3 DNA: TGTGCCAGTAGTAGGTCTAGCGGGCAAGAGACCCAGTACTTC
J gene: TRBJ2-5
D gene: TRBD2
clone size: -
V gene: TRBV19

CDR3 protein: CSVSGYEQFF
CDR3 DNA: TGCAGCGTTTCGGGATATGAGCAGTTCTTC
J gene: TRBJ2-1
D gene: -
clone size: once
V gene: TRBV29-1

CDR3 protein: CATSSTGGAGQPQHF
CDR3 DNA: TGTGCCACCAGCAGCACAGGGGGCGCAGGCCAGCCCCAGCATTTT
J gene: TRBJ1-5
D gene: TRBD1
clone size: -
V gene: TRBV15

CDR3 protein: CASRPGTSVEKLFF
CDR3 DNA: TGTGCCAGCAGGCCCGGGACATCGGTTGAAAAACTGTTTTTT
J gene: TRBJ1-4
D gene: -
clone size: -
V gene: TRBV6-5

CDR3 protein: CASSYSVQGNTEAFF
CDR3 DNA: TGTGCCAGCAGTTACTCGGTGCAGGGGAACACTGAAGCTTTCTTT
J gene: TRBJ1-1
D gene: -
clone size: once
V gene: TRBV6-5

CDR3 protein: CASSPTRAGELFF
CDR3 DNA: TGTGCCAGCAGTCCTACTAGAGCCGGGGAGCTGTTTTTT
J gene: TRBJ2-2
D gene: -
clone size: once
V gene: TRBV14

CDR3 protein: CASSPWTGDGYTF
CDR3 DNA: TGTGCCAGCTCACCATGGACAGGGGATGGCTACACCTTC
J gene: TRBJ1-2
D gene: TRBD1
clone size: -
V gene: TRBV18

CDR3 protein: CASSRGQGNYGYTF
CDR3 DNA: TGTGCCAGCAGCCGCGGACAGGGAAACTATGGCTACACCTTC
J gene: TRBJ1-2
D gene: TRBD1
clone size: -
V gene: TRBV5-5

CDR3 protein: CSAQGRELFF
CDR3 DNA: TGCAGCGCCCAGGGACGGGAGCTGTTTTTT
J gene: TRBJ2-2
D gene: -
clone size: -
V gene: TRBV29-1

CDR3 protein: CASGTSGGMEQYF
CDR3 DNA: TGTGCCAGCGGGACTAGCGGGGGGATGGAGCAGTACTTC
J gene: TRBJ2-7
D gene: TRBD2
clone size: -
V gene: TRBV6-5

CDR3 protein: CASSTQGESTQYF
CDR3 DNA: TGTGCCAGTAGTACCCAGGGGGAAAGTACGCAGTATTTT
J gene: TRBJ2-3
D gene: TRBD1
clone size: few
V gene: TRBV19

CDR3 protein: CASVAQGDGGELFF
CDR3 DNA: TGTGCCAGCGTCGCGCAGGGGGACGGCGGGGAGCTGTTTTTT
J gene: TRBJ2-2
D gene: TRBD1
clone size: -
V gene: TRBV2

CDR3 protein: CATSRAPGQEETQYF
CDR3 DNA: TGTGCCACCAGCAGAGCCCCGGGACAGGAGGAGACCCAGTACTTC
J gene: TRBJ2-5
D gene: TRBD1
clone size: -
V gene: TRBV15

CDR3 protein: CASSLGGPVLTDTQYF
CDR3 DNA: TGTGCCAGCAGCTTAGGAGGGCCAGTACTAACAGATACGCAGTATTTT
J gene: TRBJ2-3
D gene: -
clone size: -
V gene: TRBV13

CDR3 protein: CSVEPGLGTEAFF
CDR3 DNA: TGCAGCGTTGAACCCGGGTTAGGCACTGAAGCTTTCTTT
J gene: TRBJ1-1
D gene: -
clone size: -
V gene: TRBV29-1

CDR3 protein: CASSGQGAWTGELFF
CDR3 DNA: TGTGCCAGCAGTGGACAGGGGGCGTGGACCGGGGAGCTGTTTTTT
J gene: TRBJ2-2
D gene: TRBD1
clone size: -
V gene: TRBV2

CDR3 protein: CASSVDPRVSYEQYF
CDR3 DNA: TGTGCCAGCAGCGTAGACCCCCGGGTCTCGTACGAGCAGTACTTC
J gene: TRBJ2-7
D gene: -
clone size: -
V gene: TRBV9

CDR3 protein: CASSLGQGSNSPLHF
CDR3 DNA: TGCGCCAGCAGCTTGGGACAGGGAAGTAATTCACCCCTCCACTTT
J gene: TRBJ1-6
D gene: TRBD1
clone size: -
V gene: TRBV5-1

CDR3 protein: CASSQGDRAHFYGYTF
CDR3 DNA: TGCGCCAGCAGCCAAGGGGACAGGGCTCATTTCTATGGCTACACCTTC
J gene: TRBJ1-2
D gene: TRBD1
clone size: -
V gene: TRBV4-1

CDR3 protein: CASMELGNSPLHF
CDR3 DNA: TGTGCCAGCATGGAACTGGGGAATTCACCCCTCCACTTT
J gene: TRBJ1-6
D gene: -
clone size: few
V gene: TRBV2

CDR3 protein: CASRGHTGGNTEAFF
CDR3 DNA: TGTGCCAGCAGGGGGCATACAGGAGGGAACACTGAAGCTTTCTTT
J gene: TRBJ1-1
D gene: -
clone size: -
V gene: TRBV6-1

CDR3 protein: CASSYVAGETQYF
CDR3 DNA: TGTGCCAGCAGTTACGTAGCTGGCGAGACCCAGTACTTC
J gene: TRBJ2-5
D gene: -
clone size: -
V gene: TRBV6-5

CDR3 protein: CASSLGPGGRPLHF
CDR3 DNA: TGTGCCAGCAGCTTGGGCCCAGGGGGCCGACCCCTCCACTTT
J gene: TRBJ1-6
D gene: TRBD1
clone size: -
V gene: TRBV5-4

CDR3 protein: CASSQLGTGEETQYF
CDR3 DNA: TGCGCCAGCAGCCAACTCGGGACAGGGGAAGAGACCCAGTACTTC
J gene: TRBJ2-5
D gene: TRBD1
clone size: -
V gene: TRBV4-1

CDR3 protein: CASSLTAGGVAGTNTGELFF
CDR3 DNA: TGTGCCAGCAGCTTAACCGCAGGGGGGGTTGCGGGGACGAACACCGGGGAGCTGTTTTTT
J gene: TRBJ2-2
D gene: -
clone size: -
V gene: TRBV7-8